A selection of T cell receptor beta chains follows, all from one sample in a study of blood T cells in healthy people across ages. TCRdb itself ran the 5' RACE reads through MiXCR, one entry per CDR3 protein. This table has about 670,000 distinct CDR3 sequences, approximately 52% appearing once. The specimen sequenced was blood. The receptors come from a woman at least 80 years old in good health. Both conserved end residues are part of each CDR3. Rows give clone size only sometimes, using once, few, many, or a class for an expanded clone.

>TRBJ1-2|TRBV4-2|15|many
CASSQEVEGNYGYTF
>TRBJ2-1|TRBV12-3/TRBV12-4|15|.
CASSLVGVRNNEQFF
>.|TRBV6-5|15|.
CASSILAGPYNEQYF
>TRBJ2-1|TRBV20-1|12|.
CSAQLGVDEQFF
>TRBJ2-3|TRBV6-1|15|many
CASRASPVSADTQYF
>TRBJ2-3|TRBV20-1|15|many
CSARDEAGLTDTQYF
>TRBJ2-5|TRBV12-3/TRBV12-4|14|many
CASSSPIKQETQYF
>TRBJ1-4|TRBV7-2|13|.
CASSRQQGEKLFF
>TRBJ2-4|TRBV11-2|14|many
CASRRLGAKNIQYF
>TRBJ2-1|TRBV2|20|few
CASYRSPPTGTSPNTNEQFF
>TRBJ2-4|TRBV13|13|.
CASSLEQSGKQYF
>TRBJ2-3|TRBV5-1|14|.
CASSLGRCTDTQYF
>TRBJ2-1|TRBV4-2|17|.
CASSLRPSSSSYNEQFF
>TRBJ1-1|TRBV20-1|15|few
CSGIRDSILNTEAFF
>TRBJ2-2|TRBV5-1|16|.
CASSLEGSRNTGELFF
>TRBJ2-2|TRBV7-9|13|.
CASSLPAGRELFF
>TRBJ2-6|TRBV7-3|15|many
CASSLRVSGANVLTF
>TRBJ2-1|TRBV28|19|many
CASSYFGLAGESSYNEQFF
>TRBJ2-7|TRBV12-3/TRBV12-4|12|many
CASSRSAYEQYF
>TRBJ1-4|TRBV12-3/TRBV12-4|16|.
CASRGGIKGHFEKLFF
>TRBJ2-1|TRBV7-2|16|.
CASSLGAGWKSNEQFF
>TRBJ2-1|TRBV6-5|19|.
CASSYSPLGSGGRHNKQFF
>TRBJ2-5|TRBV28|13|many
CASSLSARGTQYF
>TRBJ2-5|TRBV20-1|16|many
CSTSRGRLRLQETQYF
>TRBJ1-1|TRBV7-9|13|.
CASSALINTEAFF
>TRBJ2-5|TRBV12-3/TRBV12-4|15|few
CASRAGVGDQETQYF
>TRBJ2-7|TRBV20-1|12|few
CSARTGTHEQYF
>TRBJ2-6|TRBV6-5|18|once
CASSSTLAGVAGANVLTF
>TRBJ2-3|TRBV7-3|19|.
CASSLKGGGGRTSTDTQYF
>TRBJ2-1|TRBV7-2|14|.
CASSPQRLAKEQFF
>TRBJ2-2|TRBV3-1|16|.
CASTPRGPIGAGELFF
>TRBJ2-3|TRBV20-1|14|.
CSASGSQHADTQYF
>TRBJ2-7|TRBV30|15|many
CAWSRPLAGDYEQYF
>TRBJ2-1|TRBV21-1|13|.
CAGPGAPLDGQFF
>TRBJ2-7|TRBV28|14|many
CASSLRQGTYEQYF
>TRBJ2-2|TRBV24-1|15|many
CATSDYDRDTGELFF
>TRBJ2-5|TRBV27|14|many
CASSLSTGQETQYF
>TRBJ2-1|TRBV12-5|16|few
CASGLGGLAGAHEQFF